This paragraph covers one T cell receptor beta chain sequence. This CDR3 comprises 12 residues. The J segment lost 4 bases and the V segment lost 12 bases, leaving 7 bases of the junction unmatched. Per germline, CDR1 KGHDR and CDR2 SFDVKD. This record belongs to a study of blood T cell repertoires in COVID-19. In the study overall: Donors in the United States, Italy and Spain gave samples during acute or convalescent COVID-19. PBMCs, B-cell-depleted T cells, or T cells provided the cDNA or gDNA that made up the material.

In the study's own analysis: It was from reference gene primer amplification that nucleated cell counts were estimated. Sequenced by immunoSEQ multiplex PCR; TCRdb stores in-frame clones only, minus some. The V and J calls and clone size were taken over from that table, and D and trimming were inferred from the DNA. The sample holds some 260,000 clones, around 90% seen once. The sequencing input was peripheral blood. This clonotype was obtained from a man aged 80 or over with acute or convalescent COVID-19. The gene calls are TRBV24-1 and TRBJ2-7; 8 positions match TRBD1. The CDR3 loop reads CAPRQGKYEQYF. The CDR3 region has the DNA TGTGCCCCCCGACAGGGGAAGTACGAGCAGTACTTC.